These 3 T cell receptor beta chains came from one sample sequenced in a study of cytomegalovirus exposure and HLA in healthy donors. Profiled with immunoSEQ multiplex PCR; TCRdb holds only in-frame clones, not every one. Here the sample spans approximately 70,000 clones, roughly 93% being singletons. The source material was PBMCs. Receptors were obtained from a young woman in good health and CMV-seronegative.

The V call is TRBV29-1, the J call TRBJ2-1; 8 positions match TRBD1. Germline lookup yields CDR1 SQVTM and CDR2 ANQGSEA. This CDR3 is 11 amino acids long. Germline trimming cut 6 bases from V and 9 bases from J; bases unmatched to any gene: 4. The CDR3 DNA sequence: TGCAGCGTCAGGGGGCGAGCTGAGCAGTTCTTC. Translating it yields CSVRGRAEQFF.

This chain uses TRBV12-5 with TRBJ2-2; D possibly corresponds to TRBD1 (5 bases). Germline V gives CDR1 LGHNT, CDR2 FRNRAP. The CDR3 is made up of 15 amino acids. Trimming cost V 7 bases and J 5 bases, with 17 bases left between them. In DNA, the CDR3 is TGTGCTAGTGACTCACCAGGGCTCCTAACCGGGGAGCTGTTTTTT. Translation gives CASDSPGLLTGELFF.

The chain recombines TRBV5-6 with TRBJ2-1; 7 bases fit TRBD2. The CDR3 runs to 15 residues. Germline CDR1 and CDR2: SGHDT and YYEEEE. Trimming removed 1 base from V and 6 bases from J; junction bases left unmatched: 7. CDR3 nucleotide sequence: TGTGCCAGCAGCTTGTTTCTAAGCGGGGCCAATGAGCAGTTCTTC. Protein sequence: CASSLFLSGANEQFF.